A selection of T cell receptor beta chains follows, all from one sample in a study of regulatory T cells in long-lasting Graves disease. Each CDR3 protein is one row after TCRdb ran MiXCR on the multiplex PCR reads. The table includes over 650,000 distinct CDR3 sequences, approximately 31% detected once. The sequences come from peripheral blood mononuclear cells (PBMCs), collected when the disease was refractory, from a patient treated with antithyroid drugs. The source of these receptors is a female donor with Graves disease. Both conserved end residues are part of each CDR3. A D gene is named only where the DNA matches it firmly. The listing skips clone size in some rows; elsewhere it reads once, few, many or a size class.

cdr3_nt: TGTGCCAGCAACCAGGGACAGGGTTCCTACGAGCAGTACTTC
cdr3_aa: CASNQGQGSYEQYF
d_call: TRBD1
clone_size: few
v_call: TRBV3-1
j_call: TRBJ2-7

cdr3_nt: TGTGCCAGCAATCGTAAGTCGGTGAACACTGAAGCTTTCTTT
cdr3_aa: CASNRKSVNTEAFF
d_call: .
clone_size: many
v_call: TRBV2
j_call: TRBJ1-1

cdr3_nt: TGCGCCAGCAGCTTGGAGGCAGGGCAGGATGAAAAACTGTTTTTT
cdr3_aa: CASSLEAGQDEKLFF
d_call: .
clone_size: many
v_call: TRBV5-1
j_call: TRBJ1-4

cdr3_nt: TGTGCCAGCGGGCGGACAGGGGATAACTCTGGAAACACCATATATTTT
cdr3_aa: CASGRTGDNSGNTIYF
d_call: TRBD1
clone_size: few
v_call: TRBV12-3/TRBV12-4
j_call: TRBJ1-3

cdr3_nt: TGTGCCAGCAGTGAGAACATTGGATGGGGCACTGAAGCTTTCTTT
cdr3_aa: CASSENIGWGTEAFF
d_call: .
clone_size: many
v_call: TRBV6-1
j_call: TRBJ1-1

cdr3_nt: TGCGCCAGCAGCTTGGGGGGGAGTCTACTGGAGCCCCAGCATTTT
cdr3_aa: CASSLGGSLLEPQHF
d_call: .
clone_size: many
v_call: TRBV5-1
j_call: TRBJ1-5

cdr3_nt: TGTGCCAGCAGCTCGGACCTGGGTCACGGGGAGCTGTTTTTT
cdr3_aa: CASSSDLGHGELFF
d_call: .
clone_size: .
v_call: TRBV12-3/TRBV12-4
j_call: TRBJ2-2

cdr3_nt: TGTGCCAGCAGTTCCTCGACGGGGCTGTATAGCAATCAGCCCCAGCATTTT
cdr3_aa: CASSSSTGLYSNQPQHF
d_call: .
clone_size: .
v_call: TRBV28
j_call: TRBJ1-5

cdr3_nt: TGCGCCAGCAGCCAAGGGTCGGCGACAACCAACACTGAAGCTTTCTTT
cdr3_aa: CASSQGSATTNTEAFF
d_call: .
clone_size: .
v_call: TRBV4-1
j_call: TRBJ1-1

cdr3_nt: TGTGCCAGCAGAAGACTAGCGGCGAGCCAAGAGACCCAGTACTTC
cdr3_aa: CASRRLAASQETQYF
d_call: TRBD2
clone_size: .
v_call: TRBV6-2/TRBV6-3
j_call: TRBJ2-5

cdr3_nt: TGTGCCAGCAGTTACGGGCTAGCGCTCGTACACGATGAGCAGTTCTTC
cdr3_aa: CASSYGLALVHDEQFF
d_call: .
clone_size: .
v_call: TRBV6-5
j_call: TRBJ2-1

cdr3_nt: TGCGCCAGCAGTGATGGTTATTCCGAGCAGTACTTC
cdr3_aa: CASSDGYSEQYF
d_call: .
clone_size: .
v_call: TRBV10-2
j_call: TRBJ2-7

cdr3_nt: TGTGCCAGCAGGCTAAGCGGCACCAACCGCTACGAGCAGTACTTC
cdr3_aa: CASRLSGTNRYEQYF
d_call: .
clone_size: .
v_call: TRBV28
j_call: TRBJ2-7

cdr3_nt: TGTGCCAGCAGAATGGCTTGGACTGAAGCTTTCTTT
cdr3_aa: CASRMAWTEAFF
d_call: .
clone_size: few
v_call: TRBV6-1
j_call: TRBJ1-1

cdr3_nt: TGTGCCAGCAGTTGGGGGACGAACACTGAAGCTTTCTTT
cdr3_aa: CASSWGTNTEAFF
d_call: .
clone_size: many
v_call: TRBV6-5
j_call: TRBJ1-1

cdr3_nt: TGCGCCAGCAGCCAAGACCCCGGACACTTGAACACTGAAGCTTTCTTT
cdr3_aa: CASSQDPGHLNTEAFF
d_call: .
clone_size: .
v_call: TRBV28
j_call: TRBJ1-1

cdr3_nt: TGTGCCAGTAGCCCGTCCCAGCTCACAAACATTCAGTACTTC
cdr3_aa: CASSPSQLTNIQYF
d_call: .
clone_size: .
v_call: TRBV19
j_call: TRBJ2-4

cdr3_nt: TGTGCCAGCAGCCCAGGAAGACGGGGGTCCTATGGCTACACCTTC
cdr3_aa: CASSPGRRGSYGYTF
d_call: .
clone_size: once
v_call: TRBV3-1
j_call: TRBJ1-2

cdr3_nt: TGTGCCAGCAGCCATACTGAGGGACAGAACTATGGCTACACCTTC
cdr3_aa: CASSHTEGQNYGYTF
d_call: TRBD1
clone_size: .
v_call: TRBV6-1
j_call: TRBJ1-2

cdr3_nt: TGTGCCAGCAGCTCACCGAATCAGCCCCAGCATTTT
cdr3_aa: CASSSPNQPQHF
d_call: .
clone_size: many
v_call: TRBV7-2
j_call: TRBJ1-5

cdr3_nt: TGTGCCAGTAGCCTAGGTGCGGGCGACAAAAACATTCAGTACTTC
cdr3_aa: CASSLGAGDKNIQYF
d_call: .
clone_size: .
v_call: TRBV19
j_call: TRBJ2-4

cdr3_nt: TGTGCCAGCAGTGATAGGGCACAGCCCCAGCATTTT
cdr3_aa: CASSDRAQPQHF
d_call: .
clone_size: many
v_call: TRBV2
j_call: TRBJ1-5

cdr3_nt: TGCAGCGTTGATGGGAGGCGGGGACAAGAGACCCAGTACTTC
cdr3_aa: CSVDGRRGQETQYF
d_call: .
clone_size: once
v_call: TRBV29-1
j_call: TRBJ2-5

cdr3_nt: TGTGCCAGCAGTTCCCTCCTCGACAGGGTCTACTACGAGCAGTACTTC
cdr3_aa: CASSSLLDRVYYEQYF
d_call: TRBD1
clone_size: .
v_call: TRBV27
j_call: TRBJ2-7

cdr3_nt: TGCAGCGGCACCGGGACAGTGAACACCGGGGAGCTGTTTTTT
cdr3_aa: CSGTGTVNTGELFF
d_call: TRBD1
clone_size: .
v_call: TRBV29-1
j_call: TRBJ2-2

cdr3_nt: TGTGCCAGCAGTCGGGCAGGGAGCACCGGGGAGCTGTTTTTT
cdr3_aa: CASSRAGSTGELFF
d_call: .
clone_size: few
v_call: TRBV27
j_call: TRBJ2-2

cdr3_nt: TGCAGCGTTGAACCACCCGATCCACAGGGTTTCGACACCGGGGAGCTGTTTTTT
cdr3_aa: CSVEPPDPQGFDTGELFF
d_call: .
clone_size: many
v_call: TRBV29-1
j_call: TRBJ2-2

cdr3_nt: TGTGCCAGCAGTGTAGGGAGGAGAATGAACACTGAAGCTTTCTTT
cdr3_aa: CASSVGRRMNTEAFF
d_call: .
clone_size: many
v_call: TRBV2
j_call: TRBJ1-1